Presented here are 28 T cell receptor beta chains from one specimen sequenced in a study of cytomegalovirus exposure and HLA in healthy donors (dated by TCRdb to the late 2010s). The library was produced with the immunoSEQ multiplex PCR assay. The multiplex PCR relied on a mix of 60 forward primers for TCR Vbeta segments and 13 reverse primers for TCR Jbeta segments. Drawn from immuneACCESS, this table holds only the in-frame rearrangements with V and J called that TCRdb kept. Clones are partly lost; checked studies trace under half to an unresolved V gene and leave the rest unexplained. This sample lists 110,000 to 150,000 clones; around 79% were detected once. The ten largest clones capture nearly 4% of the sample. The sequenced sample was PBMCs. These receptors were obtained from a male donor in good health and CMV-seronegative.

This clone has a handful of counts. The J gene is TRBJ2-7, the V gene TRBV11-2; 7 bases are a match to TRBD1. Germline CDR1 is SGHAT and CDR2 is FQNNGV. The CDR3 is made up of 14 amino acids. Trimming removed 5 bases from V and 0 bases from J; junction bases left unmatched: 4. The CDR3 nucleotides read TGTGCCAGCAGCACAGGGGTAAGCTCCTACGAGCAGTACTTC. Translating gives CASSTGVSSYEQYF.

This rearrangement joins TRBV14 to TRBJ2-4, with unresolved D. The ends were cut back, 4 bases at V and 7 bases at J, with 17 bases in the middle. The germline CDR1 and CDR2 sequences are SGHDN and FVKESK. The CDR3 consists of 15 residues. The chain's CDR3 is CASSLSGFRQNIQYF. CDR3 DNA sequence: TGTGCCAGCAGCCTATCCGGGTTCCGTCAGAACATTCAGTACTTC.

The gene calls are TRBV18 and TRBJ1-1; 7 bases agree with TRBD1. CDR1 is KGHSH and CDR2 is LQKENI in the germline V gene. The V and J ends lost 5 bases and 3 bases, in that order; junction bases with no gene match: 3. This CDR3 is built from 13 residues. CDR3 sequence (DNA): TGTGCCAGCTCAAGACAGGGAGACACTGAAGCTTTCTTT. Its protein is CASSRQGDTEAFF.

In the case of this clone: Relative to the germline gene, one junction end is altered; a read error may explain this. The J gene is TRBJ2-4, the V gene TRBV5-6, with 11 nucleotides matching TRBD2. Germline values: CDR1 SGHDT, CDR2 YYEEEE. The CDR3 sequence is 14 residues long. In nucleotides, the CDR3 is TGTACCAGCAGCACTAGCGGGAGTCGGTACAGTCAGTACTTC. Translation: CTSSTSGSRYSQYF.

The chain links TRBV25-1 to TRBJ1-5; 7 nucleotides match TRBD1. CDR1 and CDR2 (germline): MGHDK, SYGVNS. The CDR3 is 15 residues long. The V gene end was trimmed by 6 bases and the J gene end by 2 bases; junction bases not matched to a gene: 7. In DNA form, the CDR3 reads TGTGCCAGCAGGGGAACAGGGGATGGCAATCAGCCCCAGCATTTT. It codes for CASRGTGDGNQPQHF.

CDR3 nucleotides: TGCGCCAGCAGCCCGGAGATGACAGATACGCAGTATTTT. Encoded protein: CASSPEMTDTQYF. The chain is built from TRBV5-1 and TRBJ2-3; D uncertain. Trimming removed 4 bases at V and 3 bases at J, with 9 bases between. Germline V gene sequence: CDR1 SGHRS, CDR2 YFSETQ. The CDR3 has 13 amino acids.

This chain connects TRBV9 to TRBJ2-2; maybe TRBD1 (6 bases). CDR3 length: 15 amino acids. V was cut by 0 bases and J by 4 bases, with 10 bases left in between. The germline gives CDR1 SGDLS, CDR2 YYNGEE. CDR3 loop: CASSVVDRATGELFF. Written as DNA, the CDR3 is TGTGCCAGCAGCGTAGTGGACAGAGCCACCGGGGAGCTGTTTTTT. The variable domain in full, with the rest retrieved from reference TRBV9 and TRBJ2-2, is DSGVTQTPKHLITATGQRVTLRCSPRSGDLSVYWYQQSLDQGLQFLIQYYNGEERAKGNILERFSAQQFPDLHSELNLSSLELGDSALYFCASSVVDRATGELFFGEGSRLTVL.

This chain links TRBV30 with TRBJ1-3; maybe TRBD1 (6 bases). The CDR3 sequence is 14 residues long. Germline CDR1 and CDR2: GTSNPN and SVGIG (reference sequence). Trimming shortened V by 4 bases and J by 4 bases, and 14 bases separated the two germline ends. CDR3 region: CAWTWTVPGNTIYF. The CDR3 DNA is TGTGCCTGGACGTGGACAGTGCCCGGAAACACCATATATTTT.

The J gene is TRBJ2-1, the V gene TRBV20-1; D remains unclear. The CDR3 extends over 11 amino acids. V was trimmed by 4 bases and J by 5 bases, leaving 6 bases between them. The germline gives CDR1 DFQATT, CDR2 SNEGSKA (reference sequence). In nucleotides, the CDR3 is TGCAGTGCTAACATAAACAATGAGCAGTTCTTC. It encodes CSANINNEQFF.

This clone was counted between two and nine times. The V gene is TRBV30, the J gene TRBJ2-5; D gene unclear. The CDR3 has 13 amino acids. CDR1 and CDR2 from the germline V gene are GTSNPN and SVGIG (reference sequence). V was clipped by 2 bases and J by 6 bases, with 13 bases between them. The CDR3 here is CAWSKPPGQTQYF. For the CDR3, the DNA is TGTGCCTGGAGTAAACCTCCCGGTCAGACCCAGTACTTC.

The chain employs TRBV15 and TRBJ2-7; weak D call: TRBD2 (5 bases). The germline V and J ends were trimmed by 3 bases and 7 bases, with 16 bases remaining between them. CDR3 size: 14 residues. Germline loops: CDR1 LNHNV, CDR2 YYDKDF (reference sequence). CDR3 sequence (DNA): TGTGCCACCAGCAGGAAACTAGAGCCGGGGGAGCAGTACTTC. As protein: CATSRKLEPGEQYF.

V and J are TRBV27 and TRBJ2-3; D not certain. Germline V gives CDR1 MNHEY, CDR2 SMNVEV (reference sequence). The CDR3 length is 15 residues. V lost 1 base, J lost 2 bases, and 10 bases lay in between. The CDR3 region is CASSLFAEVTDTQYF. The DNA for the CDR3 is TGTGCCAGCAGTTTATTTGCAGAAGTCACAGATACGCAGTATTTT.

V usage is TRBV6-1 and J usage is TRBJ2-6, with unresolved D. From germline, CDR1 is MNHNS and CDR2 SASEGT. V was trimmed by 0 bases and J by 0 bases, leaving 9 bases between them. The CDR3 spans 17 residues. CDR3 sequence reads: CASSEAIRSSGANVLTF. CDR3 bases: TGTGCCAGCAGTGAAGCGATCAGAAGCTCTGGGGCCAACGTCCTGACTTTC.

This chain connects TRBV25-1 to TRBJ2-5, with 7 bases fitting TRBD2. The CDR3 totals 16 residues. The germline gives CDR1 MGHDK, CDR2 SYGVNS. The J segment lost 5 bases and the V segment lost 4 bases, leaving 13 bases of the junction unmatched. DNA of the CDR3: TGTGCCAGCAGTGGGAACTTCGGACTAGTGGTCGAGACCCAGTACTTC. It encodes CASSGNFGLVVETQYF.

The V call is TRBV18, the J call TRBJ2-1, with 12 positions matching TRBD2. The germline V gene has CDR1 KGHSH and CDR2 LQKENI. The CDR3 covers 16 residues. V lost 3 bases, J lost 8 bases, and 8 bases stayed unmatched. CDR3: CASSPYILAGGDEQFF. CDR3 coding DNA: TGTGCCAGCTCACCCTATATCCTAGCGGGGGGGGATGAGCAGTTCTTC.

The rearrangement links TRBV6-5 to TRBJ1-1; D unresolved. Germline V gene data show CDR1 as MNHEY and CDR2 as SVGAGI. The CDR3 contains 13 residues. V lost 2 bases and J 5 bases, leaving 9 bases between the germline ends. In nucleotides, the CDR3 is TGTGCCAGCAGTTACGAGGCGGGGACTGAAGCTTTCTTT. Translated: CASSYEAGTEAFF.

The rearrangement joins TRBV5-4 to TRBJ2-7, with D possibly TRBD1 on 6 matching bases. The CDR3 is 16 residues long. V was cut by 3 bases and J by 4 bases, with 20 bases left in between. Germline lookup yields CDR1 SGHNT and CDR2 YYREEE (reference sequence). In nucleotides, the CDR3 is TGTGCCAGCAGCTCCGACGCCGGGACAACAATTTACGAGCAGTACTTC. This translates into CASSSDAGTTIYEQYF.

The V gene is TRBV18, the J gene TRBJ1-4, with 8 bases lining up with TRBD1. Germline V lookup: CDR1 KGHSH, CDR2 LQKENI. J gave up 0 bases and V 4 bases, and 1 base lay outside the gene matches. There are 15 residues in the CDR3. In DNA form, the CDR3 reads TGTGCCAGCTCACTACAGGGGGCAACTAATGAAAAACTGTTTTTT. Protein: CASSLQGATNEKLFF. Variable domain in full (rest from reference TRBV18 and TRBJ1-4): NAGVMQNPRHLVRRRGQEARLRCSPMKGHSHVYWYRQLPEEGLKFMVYLQKENIIDESGMPKERFSAEFPKEGPSILRIQQVVRGDSAAYFCASSLQGATNEKLFFGSGTQLSVL.

This chain joins TRBV5-6 and TRBJ2-1; 9 nucleotides line up with TRBD2. The germline CDR1 and CDR2 sequences are SGHDT and YYEEEE. The CDR3 consists of 16 residues. With 0 bases clipped from V and 8 bases from J, the junction kept 9 bases outside the gene matches. In DNA form, the CDR3 reads TGTGCCAGCAGCTTGGTCGGCGGGGGGGCCGTCCATGAGCAGTTCTTC. Its protein is CASSLVGGGAVHEQFF.

This chain joins TRBV19 and TRBJ2-5; D is possibly TRBD2 (7 bases). Trimming pared 1 base from V and 5 bases from J, leaving 14 bases between. Germline V CDR1 and CDR2: LNHDA, SQIVND (reference sequence). The CDR3 totals 15 residues. The CDR3 reads CASSIVGGRGETQYF. The CDR3 bases are TGTGCCAGTAGTATAGTCGGGGGGCGCGGTGAGACCCAGTACTTC.

The rearrangement joins TRBV19 to TRBJ2-3, with 7 bases identical to TRBD1. The CDR3 contains 13 residues. CDR1 is LNHDA and CDR2 is SQIVND in the germline V gene (reference sequence). Losses at the gene ends were 7 bases for V and 4 bases for J; bases not matched to a gene: 5. Written as DNA, the CDR3 is TGTGCCAGTAACCAAGGACAGGCAGATACGCAGTATTTT. Its translation: CASNQGQADTQYF.

This chain joins TRBV29-1 and TRBJ2-3, with TRBD1 matching over 8 bases. Germline V gene data show CDR1 as SQVTM and CDR2 as ANQGSEA. V lost 4 bases, J lost 5 bases, and 2 bases stayed unmatched. This CDR3 has 12 amino acids. CDR3 DNA sequence: TGCAGCGTTGGCACAGGGGGAGATACGCAGTATTTT. Amino acids: CSVGTGGDTQYF.

The chain employs TRBV18 and TRBJ2-6; TRBD1 matches 7 bases. After removal of 0 bases from V and 0 bases from J, the junction contained 2 bases not matched to a gene. Germline values: CDR1 KGHSH, CDR2 LQKENI. This CDR3 is 17 amino acids long. The CDR3 is CASSPPGQNSGANVLTF. CDR3 bases: TGTGCCAGCTCACCACCGGGACAGAACTCTGGGGCCAACGTCCTGACTTTC.

This sequence joins TRBV2 and TRBJ2-3, with 7 nucleotides matching TRBD2. V lost 4 bases and J lost 5; bases outside the gene matches: 12. Germline V lookup: CDR1 SNHLY, CDR2 FYNNEI. The CDR3 covers 16 residues. This CDR3 reads CASSGEPWEGQDTQYF. CDR3 nucleotides: TGTGCCAGCAGTGGAGAACCCTGGGAGGGCCAAGATACGCAGTATTTT.

The rearrangement uses TRBV28 and TRBJ2-1, with D unresolved. This CDR3 has 16 residues. Trimming removed 3 bases from V and 5 bases from J, with 17 bases in between. Germline CDR1 reads MDHEN; CDR2 reads SYDVKM. The chain's CDR3 is CASSFMRSSAHNEQFF. CDR3 sequence (DNA): TGTGCCAGCAGTTTTATGAGATCGAGCGCCCACAATGAGCAGTTCTTC.

The genes are TRBV12-5 and TRBJ2-3, with 12 bases identical to TRBD2. This CDR3 is built from 16 residues. V was pared by 6 bases and J by 1 base, with 5 bases of the junction left unmatched. CDR1 is LGHNT, CDR2 FRNRAP, per germline. The CDR3 protein is CASGLRLAGGTDTQYF. Written as DNA, the CDR3 is TGTGCTAGTGGGCTTCGACTAGCGGGGGGCACAGATACGCAGTATTTT.

The genes are TRBV7-9 and TRBJ1-3; 9 nucleotides align to TRBD1. This CDR3 has 18 amino acids. Germline lookup yields CDR1 SEHNR and CDR2 FQNEAQ (reference sequence). V was clipped by 5 bases and J by 4 bases; unmatched bases: 15. The CDR3 reads CASSPNPGQGRRGNTIYF. For the CDR3, the DNA is TGTGCCAGCAGCCCCAACCCCGGACAGGGGAGGCGAGGAAACACCATATATTTT.

This chain links TRBV6-1 with TRBJ1-2; 7 nucleotides align to TRBD1. V was pared by 1 base and J by 7 bases, with 3 bases of the junction left unmatched. The CDR3 is 13 residues long. Germline V gene lookup returns CDR1 MNHNS and CDR2 SASEGT. This chain's CDR3 is CASSEVQGGGYTF. The CDR3 DNA follows: TGTGCCAGCAGTGAAGTCCAGGGGGGTGGCTACACCTTC.